This T cell receptor (beta chain) was captured in a study of cytomegalovirus exposure and HLA in healthy donors. Findings and limits, study-wide: Immune exposure was documented only through CMV serostatus. A later look showed TCR association rates differing by HLA locus, highest for DRB1 and lowest for HLA-C. Sequencing had likely introduced a cluster of highly shared sequence variants as an artifact.

Primers included in the PCR were 60 Vbeta and 13 Jbeta primers. Assay: immunoSEQ multiplex PCR; the TCRdb copy retains only in-frame clones and omits some. The data contain fewer than 110,000 clones, roughly three quarters of them singletons. Looked up from germline, CDR1 is SGHTA and CDR2 is FQGNSA. V was cut by 3 bases and J by 6 bases, with 6 bases left in between. The CDR3 spans 12 residues. Turning to this clone: Its antigen is unidentified.

When sampled, the donors appeared nominally healthy, though they likely had unrecorded immune exposures. The sequencing sample was made of PBMCs. V and J are TRBV7-2 and TRBJ1-5; a weak D match, TRBD1 (5 bases). This clonotype was obtained from a man aged 50-60 years in good health and CMV-seropositive. CDR3 in DNA: TGTGCCAGCAGCTTCGACAGTCAGCCCCAGCATTTT. Its protein is CASSFDSQPQHF.